This TCR beta chain was observed in a study of PD-1 blockade in classical Hodgkin lymphoma. The V end lost 4 bases, the J end lost 6 bases, and 12 bases lay between the germline ends. Germline CDR1 and CDR2: LGHNA and YNFKEQ. The CDR3 has 14 residues. Libraries were prepared by immunoSEQ multiplex PCR; TCRdb keeps only in-frame clonotypes and omits some of them. The sample records roughly 50,000 clones, over 70% being singletons. Every patient was affected by relapse after autologous stem cell transplantation, while exposure to brentuximab vedotin was not uniform. On this clone itself: Antigen specificity is unknown.

The study, taken as a whole, reports: Lower baseline TCR diversity marked trial partial responders and progressors.

V usage is TRBV4-2 and J usage is TRBJ2-2; D is unclear. The sample in question was peripheral blood mononuclear cells (PBMCs), obtained at baseline. The clonotype originates from a human donor with classical Hodgkin lymphoma. The CDR3 is CASSLETLSGELFF. CDR3 nucleotide sequence: TGTGCCAGCAGCCTTGAGACGCTCTCCGGGGAGCTGTTTTTT.